In its sample, the clone carrying this TCR beta chain was seen once. Specified treatment: randomized to nivolumab then ipilimumab (arm A) or the reverse (arm B). No patient had prior DNA-damaging chemotherapy. The data belong to a study of sequential checkpoint blockade in melanoma. Study details: Arm A got nivolumab then ipilimumab; arm B the reverse, 1:1. Both treatment sequences were followed by maintenance nivolumab.

Germline-derived CDR1 and CDR2 are SGHDN and FVKESK. The CDR3 runs 17 residues. Trimming removed 1 base from V and 4 bases from J, with 19 bases in between. Produced via immunoSEQ multiplex PCR; TCRdb's table is partial and in-frame only. The sample includes about 28,000 clones, under 85% of them seen just once. The source of this sequence is a human donor with melanoma. This sample comprised CD8+ T cells sorted from blood (inferred from file names), obtained from a patient given nivolumab and ipilimumab in sequence. The chain carries TRBV14 and TRBJ1-2; D possibly corresponds to TRBD1 (5 bases). The CDR3 coding sequence is TGTGCCAGCAGCCAAGGTTGGGACTCTTCACTGGGCTATGGCTACACCTTC. As protein: CASSQGWDSSLGYGYTF.